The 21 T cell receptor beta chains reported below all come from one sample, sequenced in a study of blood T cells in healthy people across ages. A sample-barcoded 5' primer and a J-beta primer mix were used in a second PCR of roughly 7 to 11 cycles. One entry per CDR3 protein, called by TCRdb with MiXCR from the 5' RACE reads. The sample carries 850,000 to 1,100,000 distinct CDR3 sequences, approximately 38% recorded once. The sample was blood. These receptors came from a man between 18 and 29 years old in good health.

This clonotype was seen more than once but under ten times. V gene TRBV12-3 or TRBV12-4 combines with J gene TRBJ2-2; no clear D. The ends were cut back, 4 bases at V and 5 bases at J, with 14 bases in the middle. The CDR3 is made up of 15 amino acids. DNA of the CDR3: TGTGCCAGCAGTTCCCTAAGGGCCGGAACCGGGGAGCTGTTTTTT. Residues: CASSSLRAGTGELFF.

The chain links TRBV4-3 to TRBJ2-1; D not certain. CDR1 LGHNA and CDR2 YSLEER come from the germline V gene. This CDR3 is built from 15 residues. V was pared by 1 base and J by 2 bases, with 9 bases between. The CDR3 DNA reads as TGCGCCAGCAGCCAAGGCAGAAATACCTACAATGAGCAGTTCTTC. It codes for CASSQGRNTYNEQFF.

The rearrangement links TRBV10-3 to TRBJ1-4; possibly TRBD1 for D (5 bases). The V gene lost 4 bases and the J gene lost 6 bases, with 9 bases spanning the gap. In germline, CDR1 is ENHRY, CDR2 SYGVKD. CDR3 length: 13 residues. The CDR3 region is CAISGGYDEKLFF. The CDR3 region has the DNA TGTGCCATCAGTGGGGGGTATGATGAAAAACTGTTTTTT.

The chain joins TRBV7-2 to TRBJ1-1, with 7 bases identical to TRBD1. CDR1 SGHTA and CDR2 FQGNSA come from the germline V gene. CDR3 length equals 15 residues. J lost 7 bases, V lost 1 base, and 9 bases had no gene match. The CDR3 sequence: CASSLVRGPGGEAFF. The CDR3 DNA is TGTGCCAGCAGCTTAGTTCGGGGTCCAGGGGGTGAAGCTTTCTTT.

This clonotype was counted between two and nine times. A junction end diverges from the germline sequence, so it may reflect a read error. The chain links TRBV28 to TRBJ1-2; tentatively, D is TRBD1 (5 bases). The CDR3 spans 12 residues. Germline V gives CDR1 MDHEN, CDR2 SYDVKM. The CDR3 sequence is CANSFRVDGYTF. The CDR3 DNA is TGTGCCAACAGTTTCAGGGTGGATGGCTACACCTTC.

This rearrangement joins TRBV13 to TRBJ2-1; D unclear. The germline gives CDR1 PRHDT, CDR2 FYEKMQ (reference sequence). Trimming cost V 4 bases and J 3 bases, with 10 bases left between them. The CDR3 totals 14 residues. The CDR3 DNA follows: TGTGCCAGCAGCTCCAAGTGGGTCTACAATGAGCAGTTCTTC. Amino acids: CASSSKWVYNEQFF.

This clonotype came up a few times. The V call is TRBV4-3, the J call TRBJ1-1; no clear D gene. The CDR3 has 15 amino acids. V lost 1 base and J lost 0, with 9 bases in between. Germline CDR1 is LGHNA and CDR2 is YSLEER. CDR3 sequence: CASSQVAQMNTEAFF. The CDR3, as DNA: TGCGCCAGCAGCCAAGTTGCACAGATGAACACTGAAGCTTTCTTT.

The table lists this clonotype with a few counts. In nucleotides, the CDR3 is TGTGCCAGCACCCCGAGGGTCCTAGCTAACACTGAAGCTTTCTTT. Amino acid sequence: CASTPRVLANTEAFF. The gene calls are TRBV3-1 and TRBJ1-1; D unresolved. This CDR3 is 15 amino acids long. V was clipped by 7 bases and J by 2 bases, with 17 bases between them. The V gene's germline CDR1 is LGHDT and CDR2 YNNKEL (reference sequence).

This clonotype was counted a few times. The CDR3 protein is CASKKGTSEAFF. The CDR3 region has the DNA TGTGCCAGCAAGAAGGGGACTTCTGAAGCTTTCTTT. The chain combines TRBV12-3 or TRBV12-4 with TRBJ1-1, with D maybe TRBD1 (5 bases). The CDR3 totals 12 residues. The germline V and J ends were trimmed by 7 bases and 6 bases, with 12 bases remaining between them.

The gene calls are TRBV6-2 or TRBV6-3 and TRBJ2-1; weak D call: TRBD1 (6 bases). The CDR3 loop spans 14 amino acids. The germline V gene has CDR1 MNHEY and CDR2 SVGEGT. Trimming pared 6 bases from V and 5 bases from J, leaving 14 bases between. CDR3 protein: CASRLLDRDNEQFF. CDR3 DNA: TGTGCCAGCAGACTGCTGGACAGAGACAATGAGCAGTTCTTC.

The CDR3: CASTSTEYNEKLFF. Here the CDR3 DNA reads TGTGCCAGCACCTCGACCGAATATAATGAAAAACTGTTTTTT. The gene calls are TRBV4-2 and TRBJ1-4, with D unclear. The CDR3 sequence is 14 residues long. V was trimmed by 7 bases and J by 4 bases, leaving 13 bases between them. Germline loops: CDR1 LGHNA, CDR2 YNFKEQ.

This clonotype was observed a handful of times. The CDR3 reads CASSWKRGGYNEQFF. CDR3 sequence (DNA): TGTGCCAGCAGCTGGAAGCGGGGGGGTTACAATGAGCAGTTCTTC. The rearrangement joins TRBV7-2 to TRBJ2-1; 10 positions match TRBD2. V dropped 4 bases and J dropped 4; count of bases not matched to a gene: 4. CDR1 is SGHTA, CDR2 FQGNSA, per germline. This CDR3 is 15 amino acids long.

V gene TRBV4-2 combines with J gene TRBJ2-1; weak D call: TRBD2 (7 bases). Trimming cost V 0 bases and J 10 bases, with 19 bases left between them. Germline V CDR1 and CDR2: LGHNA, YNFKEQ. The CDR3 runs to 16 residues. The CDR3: CASSQERGGSLLEQFF. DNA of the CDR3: TGTGCCAGCAGCCAAGAAAGGGGGGGCTCCCTTCTAGAGCAGTTCTTC.

The CDR3: CASTAPGQTEAFF. In nucleotides, the CDR3 is TGTGCCAGCACCGCACCCGGACAGACTGAAGCTTTCTTT. J is TRBJ1-1 and V is TRBV12-3 or TRBV12-4; D perhaps matches TRBD1 (6 bases). The length of the CDR3 is 13 residues. V gave up 7 bases and J gave up 5 bases, with 14 bases separating them.

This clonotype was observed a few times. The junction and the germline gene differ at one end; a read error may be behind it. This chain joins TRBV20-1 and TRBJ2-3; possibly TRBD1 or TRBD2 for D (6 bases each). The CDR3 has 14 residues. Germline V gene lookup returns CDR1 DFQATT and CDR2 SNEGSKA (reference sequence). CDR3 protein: CSARPGGSTNTQYF. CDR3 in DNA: TGCAGTGCAAGACCCGGGGGCTCCACAAATACGCAGTATTTT.

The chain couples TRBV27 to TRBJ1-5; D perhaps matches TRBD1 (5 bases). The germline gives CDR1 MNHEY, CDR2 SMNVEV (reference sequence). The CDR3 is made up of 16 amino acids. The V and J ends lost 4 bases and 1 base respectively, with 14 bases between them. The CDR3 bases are TGTGCCAGCAGTTCCCTTAAACGGGACAGCAATCAGCCCCAGCATTTT. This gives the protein CASSSLKRDSNQPQHF.

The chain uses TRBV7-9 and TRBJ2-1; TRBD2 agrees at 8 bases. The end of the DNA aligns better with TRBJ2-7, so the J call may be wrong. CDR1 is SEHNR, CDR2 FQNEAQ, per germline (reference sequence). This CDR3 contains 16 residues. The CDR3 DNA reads TGTGCCAGCAGCTCAATTATAGCGGGGATTTACAATGAGCAGTACTTC. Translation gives CASSSIIAGIYNEQYF.

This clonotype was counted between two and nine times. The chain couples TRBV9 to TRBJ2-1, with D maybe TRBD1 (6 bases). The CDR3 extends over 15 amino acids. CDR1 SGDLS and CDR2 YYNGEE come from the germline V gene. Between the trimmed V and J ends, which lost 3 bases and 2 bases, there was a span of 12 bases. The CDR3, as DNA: TGTGCCAGCAGCGGCAGGGGTAAGACCTACAATGAGCAGTTCTTC. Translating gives CASSGRGKTYNEQFF.

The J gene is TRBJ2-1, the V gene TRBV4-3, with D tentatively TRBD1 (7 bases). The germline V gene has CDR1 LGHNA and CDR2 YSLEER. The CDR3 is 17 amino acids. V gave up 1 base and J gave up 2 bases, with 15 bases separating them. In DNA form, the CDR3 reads TGCGCCAGCAGCCAAGGCAGGGGGGTTTCCCCCTACAATGAGCAGTTCTTC. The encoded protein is CASSQGRGVSPYNEQFF.

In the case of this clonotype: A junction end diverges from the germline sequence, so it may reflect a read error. The CDR3 nucleotides are TGCGCCAGCAACTTGGGAGGACTAGATTCCGATGAGCAGTTCTTC. Its protein product is CASNLGGLDSDEQFF. The chain couples TRBV5-1 to TRBJ2-1, with 7 bases identical to TRBD2. Germline CDR1 is SGHRS and CDR2 is YFSETQ. There are 15 residues in the CDR3.

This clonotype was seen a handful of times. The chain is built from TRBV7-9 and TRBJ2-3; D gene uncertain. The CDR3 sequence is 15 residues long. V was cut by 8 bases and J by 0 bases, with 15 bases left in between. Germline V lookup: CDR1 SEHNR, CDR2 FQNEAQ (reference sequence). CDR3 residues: CASSIRPSSTDTQYF. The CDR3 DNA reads TGTGCCAGCTCCATCCGTCCGTCTAGCACAGATACGCAGTATTTT.